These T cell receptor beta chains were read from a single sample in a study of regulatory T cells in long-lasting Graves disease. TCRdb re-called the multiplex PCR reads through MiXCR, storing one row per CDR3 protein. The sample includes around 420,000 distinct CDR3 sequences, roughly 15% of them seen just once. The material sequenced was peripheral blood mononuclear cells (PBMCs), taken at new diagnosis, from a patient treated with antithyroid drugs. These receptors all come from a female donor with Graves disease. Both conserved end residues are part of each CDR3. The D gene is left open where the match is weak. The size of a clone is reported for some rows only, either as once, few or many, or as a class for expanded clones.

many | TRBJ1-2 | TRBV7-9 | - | TGTGCCAGCAGCTTAGAATGGGCGACACGGCCCTATGGCTACACCTTC | CASSLEWATRPYGYTF
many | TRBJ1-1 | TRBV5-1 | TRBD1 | TGCGCCAGCAGCTTGGCCCCAGGGGGGAACACTGAAGCTTTCTTT | CASSLAPGGNTEAFF
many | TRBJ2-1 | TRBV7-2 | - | TGTGCCAGCAGCGTAGCCGGGGTGGCCTACAATGAGCAGTTCTTC | CASSVAGVAYNEQFF
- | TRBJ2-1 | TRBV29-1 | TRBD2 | TGCAGCGTTGAAGATCTGGGGCTAGCGGGACGGGATGAGCAGTTCTTC | CSVEDLGLAGRDEQFF
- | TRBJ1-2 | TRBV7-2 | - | TGTGCCAGCAGCACATTAACAGATTATGGCTACACCTTC | CASSTLTDYGYTF
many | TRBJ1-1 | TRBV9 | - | TGTGCCAGCAGCGTAGTGCCGGGGGGCGAAGCTTTCTTT | CASSVVPGGEAFF
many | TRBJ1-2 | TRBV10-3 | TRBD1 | TGTGCCATCAGTGAGTCTACAGGGGGCCCCTATGGCTACACCTTC | CAISESTGGPYGYTF
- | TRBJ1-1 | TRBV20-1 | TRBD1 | TGCAGTGCGGCTCAACAGGGGGAGGGGAGTGAAGCTTTCTTT | CSAAQQGEGSEAFF
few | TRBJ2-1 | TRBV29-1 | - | TGCAGCGTTGAATTTTTCAGGGTACGGCAGTTCTTC | CSVEFFRVRQFF
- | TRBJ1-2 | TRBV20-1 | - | TGCAGTGCTAGATCCCCCGGGACGGGTGTTGGCTACACCTTC | CSARSPGTGVGYTF
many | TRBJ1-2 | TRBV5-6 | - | TGTGCCAGCAGCTTGCTACACTATGGCTACACCTTC | CASSLLHYGYTF
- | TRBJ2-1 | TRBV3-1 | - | TGTGCCAGCAGCCGCGCCGCCGGGACGGGGGAGCAGTTCTTC | CASSRAAGTGEQFF
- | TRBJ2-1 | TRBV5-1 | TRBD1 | TGCGCCAGCAGCTTTGACAGGGGCAATGAGCAGTTCTTC | CASSFDRGNEQFF
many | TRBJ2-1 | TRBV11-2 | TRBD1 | TGTGCCAGTCACCTGGGACAGGGGGCTTTCAATGAGCAGTTCTTC | CASHLGQGAFNEQFF
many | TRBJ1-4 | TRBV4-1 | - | TGTGCCAGCAGCCAAGATTGGGGGGGGCGACTCGAAAAACTGTTTTTT | CASSQDWGGRLEKLFF
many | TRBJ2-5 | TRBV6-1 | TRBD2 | TGTGCCAGCTTAGCGGGAGCTGGGGAGACCCAGTACTTC | CASLAGAGETQYF
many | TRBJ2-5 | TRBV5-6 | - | TGTGCCAGCAGCTCAACTAGGGTAGGAGAGACCCAGTACTTC | CASSSTRVGETQYF
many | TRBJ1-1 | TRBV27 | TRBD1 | TGTGCCAGCAGTGGATACAGGGGAGCTTTCTTT | CASSGYRGAFF
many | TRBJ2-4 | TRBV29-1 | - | TGCAGCGTTGGTTGGACGGAAAAAAACATTCAGTACTTC | CSVGWTEKNIQYF
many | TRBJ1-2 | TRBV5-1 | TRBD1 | TGCGCCAGCAGCCCGGCTGCGGGACAGGGACGTCATGGCTACACCTTC | CASSPAAGQGRHGYTF
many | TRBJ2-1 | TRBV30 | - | TGTGCCTCCGCGACACCTGACTCCTACAATGAGCAGTTCTTC | CASATPDSYNEQFF
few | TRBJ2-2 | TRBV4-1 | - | TGCGCCAGCAGCCGGGCCCTAAACACCGGGGAGCTGTTTTTT | CASSRALNTGELFF
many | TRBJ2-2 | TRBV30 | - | TGTGCCTGGAGTGTCAATAGAAGGGCCGGGGAGCTGTTTTTT | CAWSVNRRAGELFF
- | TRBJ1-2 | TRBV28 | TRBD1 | TGTGCCAGCAGCTTAGCTCGAGCAGGGGGGAATGGCTACACCTTC | CASSLARAGGNGYTF
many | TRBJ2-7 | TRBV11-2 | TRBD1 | TGTGCCAGCAGCGCTGGACAGGGGGGCTACGAGCAGTACTTC | CASSAGQGGYEQYF
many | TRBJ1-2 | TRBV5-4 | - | TGTGCCAGCAGCTTGGGCGGGGGTCGCCATGGCTACACCTTC | CASSLGGGRHGYTF
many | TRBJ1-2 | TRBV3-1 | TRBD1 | TGTGCCAGCAGCCTGGGACAGGCTCGAATAGGCTACACCTTC | CASSLGQARIGYTF